This T cell receptor beta chain stems from a study of CD8 T cells in Susac syndrome. cDNA came from roughly 0.47 to 1 ug RNA primed by random hexamers. Coverage of TCR beta CDR3 amplification by immunoSEQ multiplex PCR extended to 54 Vbeta and 13 Jbeta. TCRdb re-analysed the immunoSEQ multiplex PCR reads in MiXCR, keeping a single row per CDR3 protein. The sample has 150,000 to 250,000 distinct CDR3 sequences; roughly 96% are singletons. The T cells that were sequenced for TCR beta were CD8+ and CD4+ cells from blood. TEMRA cells were FACS-enriched and CD8+ and CD4+ T cells negatively isolated. This TCR came from a human donor with multiple sclerosis. The sample taken for sequencing was CD4+ T cells from PBMCs.

The CDR3 coding sequence is TGTGCCTCCGGGGGGCAGACAGGAGGTCAGCCCCAGCATTTT. It yields the protein CASGGQTGGQPQHF. The chain links TRBV30 to TRBJ1-5; a possible D gene is TRBD1 (6 bases). CDR3 length: 14 amino acids. Germline lookup yields CDR1 GTSNPN and CDR2 SVGIG (reference sequence). The ends were cut back, 7 bases at V and 6 bases at J, with 19 bases in the middle.